This section outlines one TCR beta chain sequence together with its context. Its target is not known. The CDR3 spans 16 residues. Germline assignment: CDR1 SGHRS and CDR2 YFSETQ. With 1 base removed from V and 3 bases from J, the gap between germline ends came to 14 bases. These data originate in a study of regulatory T cells in long-lasting Graves disease. In the study overall: Antithyroid drugs had been given to newly diagnosed Graves' patients for under 3 months. Whole-study results and caveats: For persistent Graves' patients, TCR diversity was lower than for newly diagnosed ones.

The time point denotes: newly diagnosed GD, antithyroid drugs for less than 3 months. There was RNA extracted from PBMCs, and the TCR library was made from it. Graves' disease diagnosis was established per American Thyroid Association guidelines. Through Arm-PCR of CDR3 regions and iRepertoire HTBI primers, TCR beta libraries were built. MiXCR, applied by TCRdb to the multiplex PCR reads, yields one record per CDR3 protein. Here the sample spans 440,000 or so distinct CDR3 sequences, about 16% being singletons. Another study also made use of these data, one on T cells in Graves' hyperthyroidism and ophthalmopathy.

The sample was peripheral blood mononuclear cells (PBMCs), taken at new diagnosis, from a patient treated with antithyroid drugs. The clonotype was recovered from a woman aged 25 to 39 with Graves disease. The V call is TRBV5-1, the J call TRBJ2-1, with D hard to call. The CDR3, as DNA: TGCGCCAGCAGCTTGTTTACCGGTGGGTACTACAATGAGCAGTTCTTC. It encodes CASSLFTGGYYNEQFF. The full variable domain, completed using reference TRBV5-1 and TRBJ2-1, is KAGVTQTPRYLIKTRGQQVTLSCSPISGHRSVSWYQQTPGQGLQFLFEYFSETQRNKGNFPGRFSGRQFSNSRSEMNVSTLELGDSALYLCASSLFTGGYYNEQFFGPGTRLTVL.